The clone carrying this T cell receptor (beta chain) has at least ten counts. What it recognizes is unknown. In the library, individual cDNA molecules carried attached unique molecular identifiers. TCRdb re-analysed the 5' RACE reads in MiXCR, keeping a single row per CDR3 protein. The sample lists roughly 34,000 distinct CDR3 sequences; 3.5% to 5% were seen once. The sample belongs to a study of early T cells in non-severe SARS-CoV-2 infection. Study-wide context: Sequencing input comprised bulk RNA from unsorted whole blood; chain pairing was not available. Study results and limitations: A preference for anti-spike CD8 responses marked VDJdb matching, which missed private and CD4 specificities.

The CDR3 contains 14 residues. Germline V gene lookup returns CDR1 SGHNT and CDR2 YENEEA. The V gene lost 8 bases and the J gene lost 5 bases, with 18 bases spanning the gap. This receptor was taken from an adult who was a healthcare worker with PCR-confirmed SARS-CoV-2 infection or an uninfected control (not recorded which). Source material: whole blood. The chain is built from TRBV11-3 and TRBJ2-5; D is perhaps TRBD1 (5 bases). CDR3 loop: CASSPSGNGETQYF. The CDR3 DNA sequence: TGTGCCAGCTCCCCCTCAGGGAACGGGGAGACCCAGTACTTC.